The source of this TCR beta chain is a study of identifying expanded T cells in peripheral blood. Overall study findings and caveats: Differentially abundant clones: 0.95 to 1.5 between replicates, 15 to 17 at roughly 15 days, around 20 at four.

During the collection period, no donor immune events like infections were recorded. As to this clone: What it binds is unknown.

Clones were read by immunoSEQ multiplex PCR, and TCRdb kept only the in-frame ones, dropping some. This table holds approximately 100,000 clones, 88% found once. The sample consisted of blood. This receptor was obtained from a person between 18 and 75 years old in good health.

CDR3 in amino acids: CASSQVLDAVGYTF. DNA for the CDR3: TGCGCCAGCAGCCAAGTCCTCGATGCGGTAGGCTACACCTTC. The V gene is TRBV4-1, the J gene TRBJ1-2; no clear D gene. The length of the CDR3 is 14 residues. CDR1 is MGHRA and CDR2 is YSYEKL in the germline V gene. The V end lost 1 base, the J end lost 8 bases, and 14 bases lay between the germline ends.